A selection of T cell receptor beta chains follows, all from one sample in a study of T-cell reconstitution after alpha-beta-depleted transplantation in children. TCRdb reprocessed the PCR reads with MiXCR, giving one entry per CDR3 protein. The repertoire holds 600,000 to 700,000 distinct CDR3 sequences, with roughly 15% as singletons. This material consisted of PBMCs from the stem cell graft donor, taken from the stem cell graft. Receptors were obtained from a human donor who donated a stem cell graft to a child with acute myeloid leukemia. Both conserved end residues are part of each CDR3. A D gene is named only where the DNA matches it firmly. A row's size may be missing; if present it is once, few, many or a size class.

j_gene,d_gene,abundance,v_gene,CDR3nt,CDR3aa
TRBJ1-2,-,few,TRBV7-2,TGTGCCAGCAGCTGGGGCAGGGATCATGGCTACACCTTC,CASSWGRDHGYTF
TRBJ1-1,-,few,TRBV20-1,TGCAGTGCTAGAGGTTTAGGAAGGAACACTGAAGCTTTCTTT,CSARGLGRNTEAFF
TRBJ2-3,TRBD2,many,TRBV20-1,TGCAGTGCTTTAGCGGGGAGTACTAGCACAGATACGCAGTATTTT,CSALAGSTSTDTQYF
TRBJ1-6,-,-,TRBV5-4,TGTGCCAGCAGCTTGAACCGTTCACCCCTCCACTTT,CASSLNRSPLHF
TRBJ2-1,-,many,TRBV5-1,TGCGCCAGCAGCTTGTCCCGAGGACAGTACAATGAGCAGTTCTTC,CASSLSRGQYNEQFF
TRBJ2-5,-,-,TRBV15,TGTGCCACCAGCAGAGGGTTCCAAGAGACCCAGTACTTC,CATSRGFQETQYF
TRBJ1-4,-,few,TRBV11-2,TGTGCCAGCAGAACCCGGGACGAACCTTATGAAAAACTGTTTTTT,CASRTRDEPYEKLFF
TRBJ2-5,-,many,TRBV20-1,TGCAGTGCTAGCGTGACAGGCCAAGAGACCCAGTACTTC,CSASVTGQETQYF
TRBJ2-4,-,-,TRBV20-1,TGCAGTGCCGCGGCCAAAAACATTCAGTACTTC,CSAAAKNIQYF
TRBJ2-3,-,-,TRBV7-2,TGTGCCAGCAGCTTAGTGGGGGGTGAAGATACGCAGTATTTT,CASSLVGGEDTQYF
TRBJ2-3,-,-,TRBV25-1,TGTGCCAGCTCTTTAGCGGCGAGCACAGATACGCAGTATTTT,CASSLAASTDTQYF
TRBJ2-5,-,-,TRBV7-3,TGTGCCAGCAGCTTAAATCCCCTAGAGACCCAGTACTTC,CASSLNPLETQYF
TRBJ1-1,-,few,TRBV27,TGTGCCAGCAGTTTAGATGGAGAAGCTGCTTTCTTT,CASSLDGEAAFF
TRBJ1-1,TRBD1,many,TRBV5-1,TGCGCCAGCAGCTTGCGGACCGGGACAGCGGCTGAAGCTTTCTTT,CASSLRTGTAAEAFF
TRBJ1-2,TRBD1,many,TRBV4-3,TGCGCCAGCAGCCAAGGGTACAGGGGCTATGGCTACACCTTC,CASSQGYRGYGYTF
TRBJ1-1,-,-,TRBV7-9,TGTGCCAGCAGCTTATCTGAAGCTTTCTTT,CASSLSEAFF
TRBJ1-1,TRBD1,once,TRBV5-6,TGTGCCAGCAGCTTCGGGACAGCTCGGAACACTGAAGCTTTCTTT,CASSFGTARNTEAFF
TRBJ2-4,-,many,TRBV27,TGTGCCAGCAGTCCTCTCGCGGTGGTAGCCAAAAACATTCAGTACTTC,CASSPLAVVAKNIQYF
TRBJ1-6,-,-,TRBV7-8,TGTGCCAGCAGGCGGGGGGGCGGATTAAATTCACCCCTCCACTTT,CASRRGGGLNSPLHF
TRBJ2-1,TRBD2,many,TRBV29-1,TGCAGCGTTACTCTAGCGGGGCAACCTTCCTACAATGAGCAGTTCTTC,CSVTLAGQPSYNEQFF
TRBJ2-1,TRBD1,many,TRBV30,TGTGCCTGGAGTGTAGCAGGGGGCGGGAATGAGCAGTTCTTC,CAWSVAGGGNEQFF
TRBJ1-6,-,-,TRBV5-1,TGCGCCAGCCGCGGGGGTCCCTATAATTCACCCCTCCACTTT,CASRGGPYNSPLHF
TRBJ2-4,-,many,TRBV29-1,TGCAGCGTCGCCGTCCTCCTAGGGGCCAAAAACATTCAGTACTTC,CSVAVLLGAKNIQYF
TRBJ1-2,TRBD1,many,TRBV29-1,TGCAGCCGGATCCCCGAGGGGGCGCATTATGGCTACACCTTC,CSRIPEGAHYGYTF
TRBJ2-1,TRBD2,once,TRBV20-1,TGCAGTGCTAGAGGGCCCTCTGGAGCGGGGGGCCTCTCCTACAATGGGCAGTTCTTC,CSARGPSGAGGLSYNGQFF
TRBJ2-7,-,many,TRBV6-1,TGTGCCAGCAGTCAACTCTCCTCGCCCTACGAGCAGTACTTC,CASSQLSSPYEQYF
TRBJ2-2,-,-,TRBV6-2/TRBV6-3,TGTGCCAGCAGTCACCCCGTGGGGGTGGACGGGGAGCTGTTTTTT,CASSHPVGVDGELFF
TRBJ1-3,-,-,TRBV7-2,TGTGCCAGCAGGCCAGGCCCCGACCTCTCGGACACCATATATTTT,CASRPGPDLSDTIYF
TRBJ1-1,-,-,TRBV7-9,TGTGCCAGCAGACCCAGGACGGGGGACTCTGAAGCTTTCTTT,CASRPRTGDSEAFF
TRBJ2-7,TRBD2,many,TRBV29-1,TGCAGCGTTGTCGGGAGGGCAAGCTCCTACGAGCAGTACTTC,CSVVGRASSYEQYF
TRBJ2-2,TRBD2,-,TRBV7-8,TGTGCCAGCAGCTCGTCTCCGGGACTAGCGGGGGCCGAAAACACCGGGGAGCTGTTTTTT,CASSSSPGLAGAENTGELFF
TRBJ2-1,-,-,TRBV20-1,TGCAGTGCTACAGAACAGCAACGGGGGCAGTTCTTC,CSATEQQRGQFF
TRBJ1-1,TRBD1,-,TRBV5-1,TGCGCCAGCAGCTTGGAATCAGGGGGTAAGGACGCTGAAGCTTTCTTT,CASSLESGGKDAEAFF
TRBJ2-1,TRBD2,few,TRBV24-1,TGTGCCACCAGTGATAGCGGGGAGCCCTCCTACAATGAGCAGTTCTTC,CATSDSGEPSYNEQFF
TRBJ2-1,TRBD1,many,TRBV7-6,TGTGCCAGCAGCTTAGAAGGGGGCGGACGAGCCTCCTACAATGAGCAGTTCTTC,CASSLEGGGRASYNEQFF
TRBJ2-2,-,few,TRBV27,TGTGCCGCCCAACGGACTCCGGATCCTACCGGGGAGCTGTTTTTT,CAAQRTPDPTGELFF
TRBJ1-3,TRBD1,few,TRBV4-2,TGTGCCAGCAGCCATACAGGGGGAGGAAACACCATATATTTT,CASSHTGGGNTIYF
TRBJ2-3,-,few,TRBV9,TGTGCCAGCAGCGGAAGAGCGGGCCTAGATACGCAGTATTTT,CASSGRAGLDTQYF
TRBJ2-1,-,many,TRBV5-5,TGTGCCAGCAGCAAGGACCACCCGGGTGAGCAGTTCTTC,CASSKDHPGEQFF
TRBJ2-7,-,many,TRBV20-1,TGCAGTGCTAGAAATAGCTACGAGCAGTACTTC,CSARNSYEQYF